This T cell receptor (beta chain) was identified in a study of cytomegalovirus exposure and HLA in healthy donors. The wider study: Among the 400 or so donors who were genotyped, approximately 84% fell in the genetic ancestry cluster that is associated with self-reported Caucasian donors.

Primers for the PCR totalled 60 Vbeta and 13 Jbeta. Method: immunoSEQ multiplex PCR; TCRdb's copy keeps in-frame clones and lacks some. The data hold 120,000 or so clones, with around 80% observed a single time. The J segment lost 5 bases and the V segment lost 5 bases, leaving 12 bases of the junction unmatched. CDR3 length: 15 amino acids. Looked up from germline, CDR1 is SGHAT and CDR2 is FQNNGV. The J gene is TRBJ2-7, the V gene TRBV11-2; 7 bases match TRBD1. Specimen: PBMCs. The TCR originated in a man aged 25-45 years in good health and CMV-seropositive. The DNA of the CDR3 is TGTGCCAGCAGCCCCGACAGGGTTGGGTCCGACGAGCAGTACTTC. This gives the protein CASSPDRVGSDEQYF.